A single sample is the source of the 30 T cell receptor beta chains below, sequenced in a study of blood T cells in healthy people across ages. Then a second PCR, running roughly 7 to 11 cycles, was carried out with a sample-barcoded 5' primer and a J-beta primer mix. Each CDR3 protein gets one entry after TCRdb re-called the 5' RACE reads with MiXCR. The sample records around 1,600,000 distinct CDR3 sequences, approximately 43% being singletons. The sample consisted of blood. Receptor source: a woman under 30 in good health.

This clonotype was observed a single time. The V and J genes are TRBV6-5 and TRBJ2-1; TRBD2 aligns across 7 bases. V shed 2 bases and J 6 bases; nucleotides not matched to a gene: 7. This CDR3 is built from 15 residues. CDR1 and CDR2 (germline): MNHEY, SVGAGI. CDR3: CASSYTGTTCNEQFF. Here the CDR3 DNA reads TGTGCCAGCAGTTACACCGGGACTACCTGCAATGAGCAGTTCTTC.

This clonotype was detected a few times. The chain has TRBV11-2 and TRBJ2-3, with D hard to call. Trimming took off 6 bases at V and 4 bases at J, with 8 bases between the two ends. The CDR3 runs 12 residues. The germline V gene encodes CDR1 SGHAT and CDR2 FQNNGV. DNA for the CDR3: TGTGCCAGCAGGGCCGACCCAGATACGCAGTATTTT. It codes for CASRADPDTQYF.

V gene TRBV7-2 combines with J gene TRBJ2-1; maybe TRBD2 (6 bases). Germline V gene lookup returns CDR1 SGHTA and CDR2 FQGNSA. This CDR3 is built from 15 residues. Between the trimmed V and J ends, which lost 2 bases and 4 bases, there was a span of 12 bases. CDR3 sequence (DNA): TGTGCCAGCAGCTTATCTTACGGGGGATACAATGAGCAGTTCTTC. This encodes CASSLSYGGYNEQFF.

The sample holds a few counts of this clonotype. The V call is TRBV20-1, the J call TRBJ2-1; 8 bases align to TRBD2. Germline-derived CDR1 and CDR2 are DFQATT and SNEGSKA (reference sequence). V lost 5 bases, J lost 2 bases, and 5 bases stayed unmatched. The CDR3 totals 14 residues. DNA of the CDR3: TGCAGTGCTTCGACTAGCGCAACCTACAATGAGCAGTTCTTC. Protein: CSASTSATYNEQFF.

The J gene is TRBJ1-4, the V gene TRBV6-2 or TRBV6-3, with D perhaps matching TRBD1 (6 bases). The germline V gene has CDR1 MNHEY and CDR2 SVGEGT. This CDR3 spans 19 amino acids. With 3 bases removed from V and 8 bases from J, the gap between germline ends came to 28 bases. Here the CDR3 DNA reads TGTGCCAGCAGTTATGAAGCCGAGCCAGGGGAGAGGCAGACGGAAAAACTGTTTTTT. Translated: CASSYEAEPGERQTEKLFF.

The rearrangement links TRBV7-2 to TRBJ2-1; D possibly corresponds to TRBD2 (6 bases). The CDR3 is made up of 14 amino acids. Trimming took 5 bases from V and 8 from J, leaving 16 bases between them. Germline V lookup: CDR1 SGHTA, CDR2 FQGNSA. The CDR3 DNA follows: TGTGCCAGCAGCCCACAACGCAGGGACTATGAGCAGTTCTTC. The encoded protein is CASSPQRRDYEQFF.

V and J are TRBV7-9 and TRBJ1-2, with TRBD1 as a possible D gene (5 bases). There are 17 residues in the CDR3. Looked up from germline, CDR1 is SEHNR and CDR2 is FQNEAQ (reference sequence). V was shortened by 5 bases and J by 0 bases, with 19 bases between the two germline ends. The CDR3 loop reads CASSGEGAGRTNYGYTF. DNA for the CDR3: TGTGCCAGCAGCGGAGAAGGGGCAGGGCGAACTAACTATGGCTACACCTTC.

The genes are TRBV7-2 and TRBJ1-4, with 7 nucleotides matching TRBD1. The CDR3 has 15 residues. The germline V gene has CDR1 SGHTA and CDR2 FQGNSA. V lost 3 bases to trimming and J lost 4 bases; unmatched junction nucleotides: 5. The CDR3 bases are TGTGCCAGCAGCTTCATACCAGGGGGTAATGAAAAACTGTTTTTT. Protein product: CASSFIPGGNEKLFF.

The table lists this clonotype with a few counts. CDR3 sequence reads: CASSAGSGDTEAFF. CDR3 nucleotides: TGCGCCAGCAGCGCAGGGTCAGGGGACACTGAAGCTTTCTTT. V usage is TRBV5-1 and J usage is TRBJ1-1; tentative D call: TRBD1 (6 bases). CDR1 SGHRS and CDR2 YFSETQ come from the germline V gene. Trimming took 4 bases from V and 3 from J, leaving 13 bases between them. The CDR3 contains 14 residues.

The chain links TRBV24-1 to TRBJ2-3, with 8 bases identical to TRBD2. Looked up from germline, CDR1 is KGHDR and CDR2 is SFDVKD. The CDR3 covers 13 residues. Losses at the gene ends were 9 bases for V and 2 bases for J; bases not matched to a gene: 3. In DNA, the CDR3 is TGTGCCACCGGTAGCGGGAACACAGATACGCAGTATTTT. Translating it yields CATGSGNTDTQYF.

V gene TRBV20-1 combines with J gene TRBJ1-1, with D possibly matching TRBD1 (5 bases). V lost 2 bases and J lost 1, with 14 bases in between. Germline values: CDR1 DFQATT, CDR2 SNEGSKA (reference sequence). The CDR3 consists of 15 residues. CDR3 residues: CSARRFTGKNTEAFF. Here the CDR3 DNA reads TGCAGTGCTAGACGTTTCACAGGAAAGAACACTGAAGCTTTCTTT.

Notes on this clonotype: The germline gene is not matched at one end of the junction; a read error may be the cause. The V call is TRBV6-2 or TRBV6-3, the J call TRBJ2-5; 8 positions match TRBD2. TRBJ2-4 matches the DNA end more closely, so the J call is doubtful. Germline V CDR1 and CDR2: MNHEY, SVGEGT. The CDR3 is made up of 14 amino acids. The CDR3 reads CVSSLVAGKNIQYF. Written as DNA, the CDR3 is TGTGTCAGCAGCCTTGTAGCGGGGAAAAACATTCAGTACTTC.

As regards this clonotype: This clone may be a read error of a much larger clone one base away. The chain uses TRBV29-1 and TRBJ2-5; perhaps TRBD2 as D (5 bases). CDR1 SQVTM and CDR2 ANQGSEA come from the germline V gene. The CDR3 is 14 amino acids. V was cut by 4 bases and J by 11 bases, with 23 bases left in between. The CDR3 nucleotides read TGCAGCGTTGGAGGACTTCGAGGATTGAATGAGCAGTACTTC. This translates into CSVGGLRGLNEQYF.

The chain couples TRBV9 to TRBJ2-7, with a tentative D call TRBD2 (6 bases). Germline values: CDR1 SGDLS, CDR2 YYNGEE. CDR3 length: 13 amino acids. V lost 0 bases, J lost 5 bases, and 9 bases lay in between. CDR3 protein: CASSVDIADEQYF. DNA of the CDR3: TGTGCCAGCAGCGTAGACATAGCGGACGAGCAGTACTTC.

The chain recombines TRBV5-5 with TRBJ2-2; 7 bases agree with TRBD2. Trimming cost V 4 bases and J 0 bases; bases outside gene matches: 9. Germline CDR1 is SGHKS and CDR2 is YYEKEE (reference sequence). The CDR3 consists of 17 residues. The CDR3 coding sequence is TGTGCCAGCAGCCATCAGATGGCGGGGGCGAACACCGGGGAGCTGTTTTTT. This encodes CASSHQMAGANTGELFF.

CDR3 DNA: TGTGCCAGCAGTTTTGCCGGACTAGCGGGAGGGAATGAGCAGTTCTTC. Translation gives CASSFAGLAGGNEQFF. This rearrangement joins TRBV27 to TRBJ2-1; TRBD2 matches 15 bases. Germline V lookup: CDR1 MNHEY, CDR2 SMNVEV (reference sequence). V dropped 3 bases and J dropped 7; count of bases not matched to a gene: 4. The CDR3 totals 16 residues.

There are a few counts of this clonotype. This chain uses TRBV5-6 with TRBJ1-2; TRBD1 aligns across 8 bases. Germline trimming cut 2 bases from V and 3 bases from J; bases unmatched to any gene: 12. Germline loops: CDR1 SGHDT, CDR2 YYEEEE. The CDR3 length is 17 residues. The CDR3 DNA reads TGTGCCAGCAGCTTAGACGAGGCCAGGGGGCTTCACTATGGCTACACCTTC. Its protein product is CASSLDEARGLHYGYTF.

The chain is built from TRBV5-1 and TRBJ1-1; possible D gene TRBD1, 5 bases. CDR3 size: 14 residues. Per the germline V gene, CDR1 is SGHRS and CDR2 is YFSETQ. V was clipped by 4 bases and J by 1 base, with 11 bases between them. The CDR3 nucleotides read TGCGCCAGCAGCATCGGGACGGGGAACACTGAAGCTTTCTTT. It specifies CASSIGTGNTEAFF.

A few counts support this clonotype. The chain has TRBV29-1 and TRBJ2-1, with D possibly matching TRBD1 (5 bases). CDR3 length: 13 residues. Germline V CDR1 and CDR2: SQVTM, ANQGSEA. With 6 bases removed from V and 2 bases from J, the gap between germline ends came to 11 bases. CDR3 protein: CSVKGRAYNEQFF. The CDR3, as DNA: TGCAGCGTGAAGGGCAGGGCCTACAATGAGCAGTTCTTC.

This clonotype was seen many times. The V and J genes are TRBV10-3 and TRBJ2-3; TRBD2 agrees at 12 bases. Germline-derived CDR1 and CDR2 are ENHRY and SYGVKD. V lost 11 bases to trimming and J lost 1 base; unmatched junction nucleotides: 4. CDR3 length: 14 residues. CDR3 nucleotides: TGTGCCCCCCGGACTAGCGGGGGCACAGATACGCAGTATTTT. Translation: CAPRTSGGTDTQYF.

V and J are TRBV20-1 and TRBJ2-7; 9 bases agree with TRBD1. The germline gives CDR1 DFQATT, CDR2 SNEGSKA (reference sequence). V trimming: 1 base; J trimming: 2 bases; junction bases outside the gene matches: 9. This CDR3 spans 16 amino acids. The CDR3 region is CSARGTGAISTYEQYF. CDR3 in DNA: TGCAGTGCTAGAGGGACAGGGGCGATCTCTACCTACGAGCAGTACTTC.

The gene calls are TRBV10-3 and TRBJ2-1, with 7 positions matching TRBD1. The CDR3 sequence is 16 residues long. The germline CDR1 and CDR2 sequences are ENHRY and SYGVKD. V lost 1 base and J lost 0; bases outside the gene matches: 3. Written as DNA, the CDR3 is TGTGCCATCAGTGAGTGGAACAGGGGCTCCTACAATGAGCAGTTCTTC. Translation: CAISEWNRGSYNEQFF.

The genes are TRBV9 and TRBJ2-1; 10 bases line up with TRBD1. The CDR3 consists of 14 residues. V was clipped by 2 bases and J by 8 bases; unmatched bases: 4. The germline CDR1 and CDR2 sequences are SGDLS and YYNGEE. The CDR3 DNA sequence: TGTGCCAGCAGCGTCGGGACAGGGGCCTATGAGCAGTTCTTC. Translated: CASSVGTGAYEQFF.

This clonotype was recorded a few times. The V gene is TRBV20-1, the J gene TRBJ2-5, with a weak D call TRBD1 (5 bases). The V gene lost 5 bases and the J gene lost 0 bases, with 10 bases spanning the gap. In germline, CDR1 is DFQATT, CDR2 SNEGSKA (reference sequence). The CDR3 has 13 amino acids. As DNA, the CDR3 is TGCAGTGCTCACAGGAGTCACCAAGAGACCCAGTACTTC. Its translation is CSAHRSHQETQYF.

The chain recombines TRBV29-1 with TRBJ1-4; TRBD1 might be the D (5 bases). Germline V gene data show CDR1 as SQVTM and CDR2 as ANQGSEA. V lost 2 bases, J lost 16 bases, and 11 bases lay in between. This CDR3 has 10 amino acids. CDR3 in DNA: TGCAGCGTTGAATCGGGACTTCGGTTTTTT. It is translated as CSVESGLRFF.

The CDR3 loop reads CASSVEASWYYNEQFF. The CDR3 DNA reads TGTGCCAGCAGCGTAGAAGCTAGCTGGTACTACAATGAGCAGTTCTTC. The chain joins TRBV9 to TRBJ2-1; weak D call: TRBD2 (5 bases). The ends were cut back, 0 bases at V and 3 bases at J, with 13 bases in the middle. CDR1 SGDLS and CDR2 YYNGEE come from the germline V gene. The CDR3 contains 16 residues.

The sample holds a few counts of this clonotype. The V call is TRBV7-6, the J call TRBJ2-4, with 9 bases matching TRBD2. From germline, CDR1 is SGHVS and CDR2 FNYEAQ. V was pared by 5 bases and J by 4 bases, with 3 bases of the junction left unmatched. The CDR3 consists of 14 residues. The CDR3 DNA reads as TGTGCCAGCAGCCAGACTAGCGGAAAAAACATTCAGTACTTC. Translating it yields CASSQTSGKNIQYF.

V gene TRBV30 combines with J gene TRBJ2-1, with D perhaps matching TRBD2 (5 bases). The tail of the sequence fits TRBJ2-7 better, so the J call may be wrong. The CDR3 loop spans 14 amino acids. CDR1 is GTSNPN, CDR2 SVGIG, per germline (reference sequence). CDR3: CAWSDGVPYNEQYF. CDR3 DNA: TGTGCCTGGAGTGACGGGGTTCCCTACAATGAGCAGTACTTC.

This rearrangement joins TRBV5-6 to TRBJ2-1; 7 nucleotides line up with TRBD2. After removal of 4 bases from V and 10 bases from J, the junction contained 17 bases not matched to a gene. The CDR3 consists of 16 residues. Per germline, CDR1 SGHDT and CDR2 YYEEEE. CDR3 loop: CASSLGLAGAFYEQFF. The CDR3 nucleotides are TGTGCCAGCAGCCTGGGCCTGGCGGGAGCCTTCTACGAGCAGTTCTTC.

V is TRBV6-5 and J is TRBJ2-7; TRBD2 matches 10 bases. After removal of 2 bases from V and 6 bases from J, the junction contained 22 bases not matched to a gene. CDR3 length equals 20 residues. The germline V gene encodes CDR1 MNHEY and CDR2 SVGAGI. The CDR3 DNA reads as TGTGCCAGCAGTTACCCAACCCGAGGGCTAGCGGGAGCGCTTGGCTTCGAGCAGTACTTC. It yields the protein CASSYPTRGLAGALGFEQYF.